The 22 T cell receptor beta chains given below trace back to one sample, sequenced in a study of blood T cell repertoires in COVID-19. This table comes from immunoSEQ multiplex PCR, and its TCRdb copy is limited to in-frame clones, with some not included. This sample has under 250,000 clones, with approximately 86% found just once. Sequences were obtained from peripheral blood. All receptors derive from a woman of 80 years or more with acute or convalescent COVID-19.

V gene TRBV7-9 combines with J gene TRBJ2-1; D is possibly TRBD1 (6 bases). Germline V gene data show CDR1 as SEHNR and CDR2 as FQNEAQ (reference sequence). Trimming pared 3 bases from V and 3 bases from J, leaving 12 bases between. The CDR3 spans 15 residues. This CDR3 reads CASSFPTGNYNEQFF. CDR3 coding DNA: TGTGCCAGCAGCTTCCCGACAGGAAACTACAATGAGCAGTTCTTC.

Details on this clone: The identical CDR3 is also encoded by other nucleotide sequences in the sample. The CDR3 protein is CASSLRGDQPQHF. DNA for the CDR3: TGTGCCAGCAGTTTAAGAGGCGATCAGCCCCAGCATTTT. The chain joins TRBV12-3 or TRBV12-4 to TRBJ1-5, with D hard to call. The ends were cut back, 2 bases at V and 5 bases at J, with 7 bases in the middle. The CDR3 runs to 13 residues.

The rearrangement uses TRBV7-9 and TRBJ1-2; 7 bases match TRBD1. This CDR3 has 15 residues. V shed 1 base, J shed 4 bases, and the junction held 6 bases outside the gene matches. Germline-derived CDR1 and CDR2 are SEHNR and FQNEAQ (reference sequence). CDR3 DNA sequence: TGTGCCAGCAGCTTAGAGATAGGGGGCTTCTATGGCTACACCTTC. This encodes CASSLEIGGFYGYTF.

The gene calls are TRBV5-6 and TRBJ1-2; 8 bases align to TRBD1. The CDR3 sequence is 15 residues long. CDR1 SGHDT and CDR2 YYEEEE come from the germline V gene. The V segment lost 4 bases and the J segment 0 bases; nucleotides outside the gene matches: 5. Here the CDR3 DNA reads TGTGCCAGCAGCGCGCGGGACAGGACTAACTATGGCTACACCTTC. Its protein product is CASSARDRTNYGYTF.

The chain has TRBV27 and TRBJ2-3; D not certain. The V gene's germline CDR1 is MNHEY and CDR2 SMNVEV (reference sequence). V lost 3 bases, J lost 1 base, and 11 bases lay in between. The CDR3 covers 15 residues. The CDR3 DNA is TGTGCCAGCAGTTTGGCCGGGTCCCGCACAGATACGCAGTATTTT. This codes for CASSLAGSRTDTQYF.

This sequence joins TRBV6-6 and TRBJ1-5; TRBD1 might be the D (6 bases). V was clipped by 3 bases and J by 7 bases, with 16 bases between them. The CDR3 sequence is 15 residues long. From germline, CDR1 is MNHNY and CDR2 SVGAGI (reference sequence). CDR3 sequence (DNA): TGTGCCAGCAGTTATACCGCAGGGGAGGGCCAGCCCCAGCATTTT. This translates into CASSYTAGEGQPQHF.

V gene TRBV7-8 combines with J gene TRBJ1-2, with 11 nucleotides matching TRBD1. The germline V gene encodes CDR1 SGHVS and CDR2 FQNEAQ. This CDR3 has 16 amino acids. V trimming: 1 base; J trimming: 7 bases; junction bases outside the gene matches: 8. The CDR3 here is CASSLGVRTGGSGYTF. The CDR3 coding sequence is TGTGCCAGCAGCTTAGGTGTTCGGACAGGGGGCAGTGGCTACACCTTC. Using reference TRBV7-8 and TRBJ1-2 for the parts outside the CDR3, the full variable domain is GAGVSQSPRYKVAKRGQDVALRCDPISGHVSLFWYQQALGQGPEFLTYFQNEAQLDKSGLPSDRFFAERPEGSVSTLKIQRTQQEDSAVYLCASSLGVRTGGSGYTFGSGTRLTVV.

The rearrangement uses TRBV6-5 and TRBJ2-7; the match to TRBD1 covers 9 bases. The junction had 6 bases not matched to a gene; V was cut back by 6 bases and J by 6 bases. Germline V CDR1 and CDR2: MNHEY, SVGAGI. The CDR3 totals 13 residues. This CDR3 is CASSWGQGSEQYF. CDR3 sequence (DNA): TGTGCCAGCAGCTGGGGACAGGGCAGCGAGCAGTACTTC.

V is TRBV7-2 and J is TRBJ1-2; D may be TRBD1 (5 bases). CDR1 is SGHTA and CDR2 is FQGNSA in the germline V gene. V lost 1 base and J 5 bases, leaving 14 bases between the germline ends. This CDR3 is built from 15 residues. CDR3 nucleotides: TGTGCCAGCAGCTTAGACCCGCGACAGTCGTATGGCTACACCTTC. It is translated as CASSLDPRQSYGYTF.

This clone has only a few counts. CDR3 in amino acids: CASSVGRGPRSPLHF. Written as DNA, the CDR3 is TGTGCCAGCAGCGTCGGCAGGGGCCCACGTTCACCCCTCCACTTT. J is TRBJ1-6 and V is TRBV9; tentatively, D is TRBD1 (6 bases). V was cut by 2 bases and J by 9 bases, with 15 bases left in between. The CDR3 is 15 amino acids. Germline V gene sequence: CDR1 SGDLS, CDR2 YYNGEE.

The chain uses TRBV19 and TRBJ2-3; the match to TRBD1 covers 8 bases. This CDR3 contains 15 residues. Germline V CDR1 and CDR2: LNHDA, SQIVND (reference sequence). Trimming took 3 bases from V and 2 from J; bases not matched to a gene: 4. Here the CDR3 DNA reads TGTGCCAGTAGTATGACGGACAGGGTCACAGATACGCAGTATTTT. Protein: CASSMTDRVTDTQYF.

Here the CDR3 reads CASTSHRGTQPQHF. The CDR3 coding sequence is TGTGCCAGCACGTCCCACAGGGGGACTCAGCCCCAGCATTTT. The chain links TRBV6-5 to TRBJ1-5; 8 nucleotides agree with TRBD1. CDR1 is MNHEY and CDR2 is SVGAGI in the germline V gene. The CDR3 spans 14 residues. J was trimmed by 6 bases and V by 7 bases; bases with no gene match: 8.

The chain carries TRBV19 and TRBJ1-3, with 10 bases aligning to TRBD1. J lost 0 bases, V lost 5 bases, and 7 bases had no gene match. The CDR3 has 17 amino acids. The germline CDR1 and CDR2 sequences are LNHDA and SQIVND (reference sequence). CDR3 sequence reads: CASSSDRGVLSGNTIYF. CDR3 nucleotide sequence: TGTGCCAGTAGTTCGGACAGGGGGGTTCTCTCTGGAAACACCATATATTTT.

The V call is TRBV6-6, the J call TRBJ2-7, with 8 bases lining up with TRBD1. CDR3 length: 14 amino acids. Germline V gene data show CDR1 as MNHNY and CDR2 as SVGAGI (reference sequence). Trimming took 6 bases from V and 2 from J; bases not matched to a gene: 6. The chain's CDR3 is CASSPRTGTYEQYF. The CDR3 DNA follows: TGTGCCAGCAGCCCAAGGACAGGGACCTACGAGCAGTACTTC.

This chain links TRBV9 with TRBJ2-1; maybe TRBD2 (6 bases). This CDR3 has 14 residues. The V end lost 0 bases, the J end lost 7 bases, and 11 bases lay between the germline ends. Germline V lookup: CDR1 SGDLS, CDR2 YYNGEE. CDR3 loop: CASSVERTTNEQFF. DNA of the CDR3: TGTGCCAGCAGCGTAGAAAGGACTACTAATGAGCAGTTCTTC. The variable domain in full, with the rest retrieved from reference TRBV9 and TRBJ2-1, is DSGVTQTPKHLITATGQRVTLRCSPRSGDLSVYWYQQSLDQGLQFLIQYYNGEERAKGNILERFSAQQFPDLHSELNLSSLELGDSALYFCASSVERTTNEQFFGPGTRLTVL.

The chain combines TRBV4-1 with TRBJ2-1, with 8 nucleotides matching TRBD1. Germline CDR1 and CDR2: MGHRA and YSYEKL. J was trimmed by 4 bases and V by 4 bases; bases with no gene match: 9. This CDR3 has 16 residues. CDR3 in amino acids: CASSPTEGQAYNEQFF. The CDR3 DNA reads TGCGCCAGCAGCCCCACGGAGGGACAGGCATACAATGAGCAGTTCTTC.

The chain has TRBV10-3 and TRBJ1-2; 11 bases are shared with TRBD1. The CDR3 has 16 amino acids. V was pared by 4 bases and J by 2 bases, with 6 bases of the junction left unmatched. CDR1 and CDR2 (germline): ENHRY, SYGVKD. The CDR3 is CAISGAGTGGNYGYTF. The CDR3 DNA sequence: TGTGCCATCAGTGGCGCTGGGACAGGGGGAAACTATGGCTACACCTTC.

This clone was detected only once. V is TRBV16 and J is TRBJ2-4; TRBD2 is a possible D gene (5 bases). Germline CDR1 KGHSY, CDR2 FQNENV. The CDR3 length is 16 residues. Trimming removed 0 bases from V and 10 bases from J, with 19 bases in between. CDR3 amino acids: CASSQSGTRPSTIQYF. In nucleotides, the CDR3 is TGTGCCAGCAGCCAATCTGGCACTAGACCCTCTACGATTCAGTACTTC.

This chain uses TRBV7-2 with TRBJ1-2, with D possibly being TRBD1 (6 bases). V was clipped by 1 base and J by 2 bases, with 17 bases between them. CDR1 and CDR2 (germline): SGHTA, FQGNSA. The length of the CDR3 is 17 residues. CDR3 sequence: CASSLEGWGRQNYGYTF. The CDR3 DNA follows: TGTGCCAGCAGCTTAGAGGGTTGGGGGCGGCAGAACTATGGCTACACCTTC.

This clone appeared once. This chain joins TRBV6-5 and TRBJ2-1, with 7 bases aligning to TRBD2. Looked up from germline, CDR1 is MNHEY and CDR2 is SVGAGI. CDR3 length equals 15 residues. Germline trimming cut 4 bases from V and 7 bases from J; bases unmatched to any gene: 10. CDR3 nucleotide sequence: TGTGCCAGCAGTTCCTGGACTAGATTGGCAAATGAGCAGTTCTTC. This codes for CASSSWTRLANEQFF.

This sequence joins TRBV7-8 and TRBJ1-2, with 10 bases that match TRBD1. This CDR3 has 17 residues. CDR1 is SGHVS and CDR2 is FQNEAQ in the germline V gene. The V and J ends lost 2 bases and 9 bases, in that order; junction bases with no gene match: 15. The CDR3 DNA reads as TGTGCCAGCAGCTTATGGGCAGGGACAGGGGATACCCCACGCTACACCTTC. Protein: CASSLWAGTGDTPRYTF.

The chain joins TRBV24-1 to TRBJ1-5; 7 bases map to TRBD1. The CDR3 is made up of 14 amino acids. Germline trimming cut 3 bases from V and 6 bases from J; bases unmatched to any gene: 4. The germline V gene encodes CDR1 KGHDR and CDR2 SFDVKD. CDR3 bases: TGTGCCACCAGTGATCCAGGGACAGCTCAGCCCCAGCATTTT. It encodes CATSDPGTAQPQHF.